This T cell receptor (beta chain) was documented in a study of cytomegalovirus exposure and HLA in healthy donors. Study-wide results and caveats: Later work showed greater clonal expansion in HLA-associated TCR beta chains than in equally common others. Rare sequences made up most TCRs, while some public TCRs were found in many donors.

Worth noting for this clone: Its target is not known.

Unmatched junction bases numbered 11, after V lost 3 bases and J lost 8 bases. This CDR3 is 16 amino acids long. The germline V gene has CDR1 LGHNA and CDR2 YSLEER. The PCR made use of 60 Vbeta and 13 Jbeta primers. Using immunoSEQ multiplex PCR, the repertoire was profiled, and TCRdb retains in-frame clones only, with some absent. Among approximately 120,000 clones, just under 70% were seen once, and the ten largest hold 5.4%. The V and J genes are TRBV4-3 and TRBJ2-3; 10 bases are shared with TRBD2. The TCR originated in a woman aged 70-85 years in good health and CMV-seropositive. Sequences were obtained from PBMCs. The CDR3 protein is CASSQTHSGGPPTQYF. For the CDR3, the DNA is TGCGCCAGCAGCCAGACGCATAGCGGGGGGCCCCCTACGCAGTATTTT.